This TCR beta chain came from a study of breast tumors, draining lymph nodes, adjacent tissues. Breast cancer patients provided tissue from their axillary draining lymph nodes. Study results and caveats: Compared with basal-like, luminal-like tumors shared significantly more repertoire with nontumor tissue. Data fit most tumor T cells coming from lymph node, expanding in tumor. Tumors had less TCR diversity than lymph nodes, more than nontumor tissue. Tumor T cell lymph node origin was a supported hypothesis, not proven.

TCRdb re-called the multiplex PCR reads through MiXCR, storing one row per CDR3 protein. Of 150,000 to 200,000 distinct CDR3 sequences in the sample, over 25% were seen once. Germline CDR1 and CDR2: GTSNPN and SVGIG (reference sequence). CDR3 length: 14 residues. J gave up 7 bases and V 0 bases, and 2 bases lay outside the gene matches. Many counts were recorded for this clonotype. Its antigen is currently unknown. Sequenced sample: axillary lymph node tissue. This receptor was taken from a female donor with breast cancer. Some clones in this sample may be carry-over from other donors' samples. The chain uses TRBV30 and TRBJ2-2, with TRBD2 identical over 10 bases. The CDR3 sequence is CAWSVRLAGGELFF. As DNA, the CDR3 is TGTGCCTGGAGTGTACGACTAGCGGGCGGGGAGCTGTTTTTT.